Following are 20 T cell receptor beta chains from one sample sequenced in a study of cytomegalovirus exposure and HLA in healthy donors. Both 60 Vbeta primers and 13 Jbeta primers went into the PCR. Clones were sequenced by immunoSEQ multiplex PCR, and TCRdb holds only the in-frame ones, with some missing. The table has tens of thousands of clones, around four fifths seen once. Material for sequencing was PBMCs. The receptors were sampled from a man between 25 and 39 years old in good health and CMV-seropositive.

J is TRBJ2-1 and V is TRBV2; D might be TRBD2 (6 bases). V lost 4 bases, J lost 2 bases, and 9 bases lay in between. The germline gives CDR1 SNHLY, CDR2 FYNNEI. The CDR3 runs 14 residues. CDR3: CASSVAGTYNEQFF. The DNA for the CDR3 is TGTGCCAGCAGTGTCGCGGGGACCTACAATGAGCAGTTCTTC.

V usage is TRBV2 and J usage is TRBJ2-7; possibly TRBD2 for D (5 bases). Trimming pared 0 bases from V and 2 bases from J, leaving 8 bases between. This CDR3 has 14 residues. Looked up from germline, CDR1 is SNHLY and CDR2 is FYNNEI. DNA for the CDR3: TGTGCCAGCAGTGAAGCGGTCGGGACCTACGAGCAGTACTTC. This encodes CASSEAVGTYEQYF.

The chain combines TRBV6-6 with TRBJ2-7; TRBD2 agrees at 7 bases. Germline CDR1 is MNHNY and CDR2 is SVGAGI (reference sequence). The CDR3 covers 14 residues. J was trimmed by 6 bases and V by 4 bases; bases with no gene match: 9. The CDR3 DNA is TGTGCCAGCAGTTGGACTAGTTCCCCTCGCGAGCAGTACTTC. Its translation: CASSWTSSPREQYF.

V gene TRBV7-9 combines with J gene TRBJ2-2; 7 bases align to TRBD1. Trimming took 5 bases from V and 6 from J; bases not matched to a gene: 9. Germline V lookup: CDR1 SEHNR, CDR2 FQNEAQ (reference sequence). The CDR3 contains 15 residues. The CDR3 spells CASSPPRGPAGELFF. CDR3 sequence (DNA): TGTGCCAGCAGCCCCCCGAGGGGGCCGGCCGGGGAGCTGTTTTTT.

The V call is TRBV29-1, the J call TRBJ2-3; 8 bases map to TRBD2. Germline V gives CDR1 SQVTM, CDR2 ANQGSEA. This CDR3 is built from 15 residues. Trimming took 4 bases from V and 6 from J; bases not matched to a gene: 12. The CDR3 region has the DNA TGCAGCGTTGTGCAGCGGGAGCGGGTGTGGGATACGCAGTATTTT. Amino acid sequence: CSVVQRERVWDTQYF.

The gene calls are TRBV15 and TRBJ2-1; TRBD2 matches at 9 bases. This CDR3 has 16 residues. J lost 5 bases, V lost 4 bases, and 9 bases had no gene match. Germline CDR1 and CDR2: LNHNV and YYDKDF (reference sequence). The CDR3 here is CATSKGSGRNNNEQFF. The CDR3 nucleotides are TGTGCCACCAGCAAGGGTAGCGGGAGAAATAACAATGAGCAGTTCTTC.

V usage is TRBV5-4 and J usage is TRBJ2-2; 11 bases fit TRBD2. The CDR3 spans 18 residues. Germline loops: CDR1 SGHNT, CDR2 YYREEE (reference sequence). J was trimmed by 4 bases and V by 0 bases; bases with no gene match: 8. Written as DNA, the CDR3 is TGTGCCAGCAGCTTGGAGGGTAGCGGGAGGGCCAGCACCGGGGAGCTGTTTTTT. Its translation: CASSLEGSGRASTGELFF.

DNA of the CDR3: TGTGCCAGCAGTGAAGCGAACGGGGGGCGCGACGAGCAGTACTTC. This encodes CASSEANGGRDEQYF. The chain couples TRBV6-1 to TRBJ2-5, with D possibly matching TRBD2 (7 bases). The J call may be faulty, since TRBJ2-7 better matches the DNA end. Germline CDR1 reads MNHNS; CDR2 reads SASEGT. This CDR3 spans 15 amino acids.

The CDR3 nucleotides are TGTGCCAGCAGCCCCGGGACTAGCGGGACCTACGAGCAGTACTTC. The encoded protein is CASSPGTSGTYEQYF. The chain employs TRBV7-8 and TRBJ2-7; 13 nucleotides match TRBD2. Germline loops: CDR1 SGHVS, CDR2 FQNEAQ. This CDR3 spans 15 amino acids. The junction had 3 bases not matched to a gene; V was cut back by 5 bases and J by 2 bases.

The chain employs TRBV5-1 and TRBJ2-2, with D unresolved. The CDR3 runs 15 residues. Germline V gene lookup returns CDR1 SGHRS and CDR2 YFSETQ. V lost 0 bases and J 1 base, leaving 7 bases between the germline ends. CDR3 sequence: CASSLGGVNTGELFF. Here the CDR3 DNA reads TGCGCCAGCAGCTTGGGCGGAGTGAACACCGGGGAGCTGTTTTTT.

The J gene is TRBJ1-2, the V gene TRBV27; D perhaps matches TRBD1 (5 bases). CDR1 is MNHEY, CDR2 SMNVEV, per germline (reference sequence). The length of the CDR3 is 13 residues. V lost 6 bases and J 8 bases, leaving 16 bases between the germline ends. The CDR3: CASSRVEEGGYTF. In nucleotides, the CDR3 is TGTGCCAGCAGCCGGGTGGAGGAGGGGGGCTACACCTTC.

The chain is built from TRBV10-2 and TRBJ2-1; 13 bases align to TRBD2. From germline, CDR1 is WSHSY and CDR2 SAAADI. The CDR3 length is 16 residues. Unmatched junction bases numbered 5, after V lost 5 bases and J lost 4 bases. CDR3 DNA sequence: TGCGCCAGCAGTCCGGGACTAGCGGGGCCATACAATGAGCAGTTCTTC. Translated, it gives CASSPGLAGPYNEQFF.

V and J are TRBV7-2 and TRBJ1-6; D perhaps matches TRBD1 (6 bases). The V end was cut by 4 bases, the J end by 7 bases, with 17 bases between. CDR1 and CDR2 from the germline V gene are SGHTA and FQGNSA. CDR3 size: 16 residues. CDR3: CASSSRPTGGNSPLHF. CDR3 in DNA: TGTGCCAGCAGCTCGAGACCGACAGGCGGCAATTCACCCCTCCACTTT.

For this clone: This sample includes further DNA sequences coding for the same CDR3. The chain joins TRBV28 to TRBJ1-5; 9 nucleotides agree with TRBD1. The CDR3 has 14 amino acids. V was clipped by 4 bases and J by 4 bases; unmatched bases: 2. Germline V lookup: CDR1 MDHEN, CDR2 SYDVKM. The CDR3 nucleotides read TGTGCCAGCAGTTCCGACAGGGGGAATCAGCCCCAGCATTTT. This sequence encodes CASSSDRGNQPQHF.

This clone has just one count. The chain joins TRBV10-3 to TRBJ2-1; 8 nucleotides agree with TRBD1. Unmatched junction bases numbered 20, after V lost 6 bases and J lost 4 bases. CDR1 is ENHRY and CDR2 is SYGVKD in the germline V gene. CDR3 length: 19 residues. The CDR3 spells CAIRGSGGSKREFYNEQFF. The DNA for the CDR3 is TGTGCCATCAGGGGGTCAGGGGGCTCGAAACGGGAGTTTTACAATGAGCAGTTCTTC.

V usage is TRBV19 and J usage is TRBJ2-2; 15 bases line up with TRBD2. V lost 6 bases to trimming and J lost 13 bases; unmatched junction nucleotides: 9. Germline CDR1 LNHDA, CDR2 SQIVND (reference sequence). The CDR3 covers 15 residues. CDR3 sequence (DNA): TGTGCCAGTAGGGGACTAGCGGGAGGTGGTCCCGTGCTGTTTTTT. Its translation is CASRGLAGGGPVLFF. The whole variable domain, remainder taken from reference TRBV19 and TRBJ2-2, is DGGITQSPKYLFRKEGQNVTLSCEQNLNHDAMYWYRQDPGQGLRLIYYSQIVNDFQKGDIAEGYSVSREKKESFPLTVTSAQKNPTAFYLCASRGLAGGGPVLFFGEGSRLTVL.

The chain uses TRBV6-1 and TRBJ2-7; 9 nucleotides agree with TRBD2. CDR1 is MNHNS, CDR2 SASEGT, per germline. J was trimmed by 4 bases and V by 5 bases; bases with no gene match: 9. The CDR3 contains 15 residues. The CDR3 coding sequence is TGTGCCAGCAGTTCCCTGAGGGCGGGAGGGTACGAGCAGTACTTC. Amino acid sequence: CASSSLRAGGYEQYF.

The chain's CDR3 is CASSRDISISNQPQHF. The CDR3 bases are TGTGCCAGCAGTAGGGACATTTCCATTAGCAATCAGCCCCAGCATTTT. This chain links TRBV2 with TRBJ1-5, with D possibly matching TRBD1 (6 bases). Trimming removed 5 bases from V and 0 bases from J, with 14 bases in between. The CDR3 runs 16 residues. Germline loops: CDR1 SNHLY, CDR2 FYNNEI.

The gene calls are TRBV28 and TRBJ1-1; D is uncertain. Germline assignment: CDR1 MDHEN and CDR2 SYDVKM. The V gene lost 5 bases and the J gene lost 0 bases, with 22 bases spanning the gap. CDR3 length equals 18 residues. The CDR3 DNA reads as TGTGCCAGCAGTCCTCCCGCGGGTAGCAGTTGGGTGAACACTGAAGCTTTCTTT. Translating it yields CASSPPAGSSWVNTEAFF. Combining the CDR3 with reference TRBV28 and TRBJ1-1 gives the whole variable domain DVKVTQSSRYLVKRTGEKVFLECVQDMDHENMFWYRQDPGLGLRLIYFSYDVKMKEKGDIPEGYSVSREKKERFSLILESASTNQTSMYLCASSPPAGSSWVNTEAFFGQGTRLTVV.

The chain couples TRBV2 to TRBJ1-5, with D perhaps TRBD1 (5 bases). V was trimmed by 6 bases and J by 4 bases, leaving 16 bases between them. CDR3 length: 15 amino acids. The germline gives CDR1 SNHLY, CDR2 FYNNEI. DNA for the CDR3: TGTGCCAGCAGCCCCAGCGGGACGGAAAATCAGCCCCAGCATTTT. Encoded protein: CASSPSGTENQPQHF.